The 21 T cell receptor beta chains in this list originate from one sample, sequenced in a study of T-cell memory formation after mild COVID-19. TCRdb re-derived calls from the 5' RACE reads in MiXCR, one entry per CDR3 protein. The sample contains approximately 190,000 distinct CDR3 sequences, about 18% of which appear only once. Specimen: PBMCs or a T cell subset sorted from them (not recorded which). Receptor source: an adult woman who had mild COVID-19 (a few samples of this study predate the infection). Cell type and time point are not known.

This clonotype showed up just a few times. The gene calls are TRBV25-1 and TRBJ2-3, with 11 bases lining up with TRBD1. CDR1 is MGHDK and CDR2 is SYGVNS in the germline V gene. The CDR3 is made up of 17 amino acids. The ends lost 1 base at V and 4 bases at J; junction bases unmatched: 7. For the CDR3, the DNA is TGTGCCAGCAGTGAATCATGGGGGGGACAGGGGGCAGATACGCAGTATTTT. Translation: CASSESWGGQGADTQYF.

This clonotype was seen a few times. This chain connects TRBV5-1 to TRBJ1-1; 9 nucleotides line up with TRBD1. This CDR3 is 14 amino acids long. CDR1 is SGHRS and CDR2 is YFSETQ in the germline V gene. V gave up 3 bases and J gave up 4 bases; unmatched junction bases: 4. In DNA, the CDR3 is TGCGCCAGCAGCTCCCAGGACAGGGGCACTGAAGCTTTCTTT. Translating it yields CASSSQDRGTEAFF.

The genes are TRBV11-2 and TRBJ2-1; D is unresolved. Trimming removed 2 bases from V and 2 bases from J, with 4 bases in between. Per germline, CDR1 SGHAT and CDR2 FQNNGV. The CDR3 loop spans 13 amino acids. For the CDR3, the DNA is TGTGCCAGCAGCTTACTTACCTACAATGAGCAGTTCTTC. It translates to CASSLLTYNEQFF.

The chain has TRBV12-3 or TRBV12-4 and TRBJ2-2; D tentatively reads TRBD1 or TRBD2 (5 bases each). The CDR3 is 13 residues long. Trimming stripped 6 bases from V and 6 bases from J, with 11 bases between. DNA for the CDR3: TGTGCCAGCAGCTTGGGGGTATCCGGGGAGCTGTTTTTT. It codes for CASSLGVSGELFF.

This clonotype was observed a handful of times. The chain has TRBV6-5 and TRBJ2-1, with 12 bases matching TRBD2. Germline CDR1 reads MNHEY; CDR2 reads SVGAGI. The CDR3 is made up of 14 amino acids. Trimming took 6 bases from V and 14 from J; bases not matched to a gene: 11. CDR3 in amino acids: CASSWTSGNLLEFF. The DNA for the CDR3 is TGTGCCAGCAGCTGGACTAGCGGGAATTTGTTGGAGTTCTTC.

The CDR3 region is CASRDRAYEQYF. The CDR3, as DNA: TGTGCCAGCCGGGACAGGGCCTACGAGCAGTACTTC. The V call is TRBV6-1, the J call TRBJ2-7, with TRBD1 identical over 9 bases. Germline CDR1 MNHNS, CDR2 SASEGT. Trimming at V came to 8 bases and at J to 2 bases, leaving 1 base not matched to a gene. There are 12 residues in the CDR3.

This clonotype has a handful of counts. The rearrangement uses TRBV20-1 and TRBJ2-7; D is perhaps TRBD2 (6 bases). Germline CDR1 reads DFQATT; CDR2 reads SNEGSKA (reference sequence). The CDR3 totals 11 residues. Trimming removed 7 bases at V and 7 bases at J, with 14 bases between. The CDR3 is CSVSPGREQYF. The CDR3 DNA reads TGCAGTGTTAGCCCAGGGAGGGAGCAGTACTTC.

Many counts were recorded for this clonotype. The chain links TRBV20-1 to TRBJ1-1; D perhaps matches TRBD1 (5 bases). This CDR3 contains 13 residues. CDR1 and CDR2 (germline): DFQATT, SNEGSKA (reference sequence). The V and J ends lost 1 base and 5 bases respectively, with 11 bases between them. CDR3 residues: CSARVRGGTEAFF. The CDR3 DNA reads TGCAGTGCTAGAGTCCGGGGGGGGACTGAAGCTTTCTTT.

This clonotype was seen more than once but under ten times. The chain uses TRBV24-1 and TRBJ2-1, with 9 bases fitting TRBD2. The CDR3 is made up of 15 amino acids. The V and J ends lost 7 bases and 7 bases, in that order; junction bases with no gene match: 10. The germline CDR1 and CDR2 sequences are KGHDR and SFDVKD. CDR3 protein: CATSRPAGGRNEQFF. The CDR3 nucleotides are TGTGCCACCAGCCGTCCAGCGGGGGGACGGAATGAGCAGTTCTTC.

The CDR3 region is CASSPRQVSYNEQFF. In DNA, the CDR3 is TGTGCCAGCAGCCCCCGACAGGTCTCCTACAATGAGCAGTTCTTC. The chain uses TRBV4-2 and TRBJ2-1, with D perhaps TRBD1 (6 bases). The V end lost 4 bases, the J end lost 0 bases, and 10 bases lay between the germline ends. CDR1 is LGHNA, CDR2 YNFKEQ, per germline. The length of the CDR3 is 15 residues.

This clonotype was found a few times. The chain combines TRBV5-1 with TRBJ2-7, with 10 bases matching TRBD1. The CDR3 has 14 amino acids. The junction had 6 bases not matched to a gene; V was cut back by 4 bases and J by 5 bases. Germline V gene lookup returns CDR1 SGHRS and CDR2 YFSETQ. CDR3 bases: TGCGCCAGCAGCACCGGACAGGGGGTGCACGAGCAGTACTTC. Translated, it gives CASSTGQGVHEQYF.

The chain has TRBV6-1 and TRBJ1-2, with 8 bases matching TRBD1. This CDR3 spans 15 amino acids. The V gene end was trimmed by 3 bases and the J gene end by 5 bases; junction bases not matched to a gene: 8. Germline V lookup: CDR1 MNHNS, CDR2 SASEGT. The CDR3, as DNA: TGTGCCAGCAGTGATTCCGGGACAGGCTTATATGGCTACACCTTC. Translated: CASSDSGTGLYGYTF.

This clonotype was picked up one time. This rearrangement joins TRBV5-6 to TRBJ2-5, with 9 bases fitting TRBD2. Trimming cost V 1 base and J 10 bases; bases outside gene matches: 11. The CDR3 is made up of 15 amino acids. Per germline, CDR1 SGHDT and CDR2 YYEEEE. This CDR3 is CASSLFGTSLVGQYF. CDR3 sequence (DNA): TGTGCCAGCAGCTTGTTCGGGACTAGCCTGGTGGGCCAGTACTTC.

V and J are TRBV7-2 and TRBJ1-4; possibly TRBD1 for D (6 bases). Germline V gene lookup returns CDR1 SGHTA and CDR2 FQGNSA. The CDR3 has 14 amino acids. V was trimmed by 5 bases and J by 0 bases, leaving 7 bases between them. Here the CDR3 reads CASSRGPTNEKLFF. In DNA, the CDR3 is TGTGCCAGCAGCCGGGGGCCAACTAATGAAAAACTGTTTTTT. The complete variable domain, with remaining parts taken from reference TRBV7-2 and TRBJ1-4, reads GAGVSQSPSNKVTEKGKDVELRCDPISGHTALYWYRQSLGQGLEFLIYFQGNSAPDKSGLPSDRFSAERTGGSVSTLTIQRTQQEDSAVYLCASSRGPTNEKLFFGSGTQLSVL.

The gene calls are TRBV4-2 and TRBJ2-3, with 7 bases lining up with TRBD1. This CDR3 region has 16 residues. Germline values: CDR1 LGHNA, CDR2 YNFKEQ. Germline trimming cut 0 bases from V and 4 bases from J; bases unmatched to any gene: 7. The CDR3 protein is CASSQDLKRGPDTQYF. The CDR3 nucleotides read TGTGCCAGCAGCCAAGATCTTAAGAGGGGGCCAGATACGCAGTATTTT.

This rearrangement joins TRBV3-1 to TRBJ1-1, with 7 bases fitting TRBD1. The CDR3 sequence is 14 residues long. The germline gives CDR1 LGHDT, CDR2 YNNKEL (reference sequence). J gave up 1 base and V 4 bases, and 3 bases lay outside the gene matches. CDR3 DNA: TGTGCCAGCAGCCCTTGGGACAGGAACACTGAAGCTTTCTTT. This translates into CASSPWDRNTEAFF.

This clonotype was detected a few times. The rearrangement uses TRBV4-1 and TRBJ1-2; a possible D gene is TRBD1 (6 bases). The V end lost 2 bases, the J end lost 1 base, and 20 bases lay between the germline ends. Germline lookup yields CDR1 MGHRA and CDR2 YSYEKL. The CDR3 contains 18 residues. CDR3 nucleotides: TGCGCCAGCAGCCAATGGTTTGGTGCGGGACACGATAACTATGGCTACACCTTC. Protein product: CASSQWFGAGHDNYGYTF.

The genes are TRBV30 and TRBJ1-5; D is uncertain. There are 13 residues in the CDR3. Germline V gives CDR1 GTSNPN, CDR2 SVGIG (reference sequence). V lost 1 base and J lost 9, with 13 bases in between. Written as DNA, the CDR3 is TGTGCCTGGAGTGCCCCCGGGGTCCGGCCCCAGCATTTT. This gives the protein CAWSAPGVRPQHF.

The rearrangement joins TRBV5-6 to TRBJ1-2; D gene unclear. This CDR3 is built from 13 residues. The V end lost 5 bases, the J end lost 0 bases, and 8 bases lay between the germline ends. Germline loops: CDR1 SGHDT, CDR2 YYEEEE. The CDR3 DNA reads as TGTGCCAGCAGTTCGGGTACTAACTATGGCTACACCTTC. Amino acid sequence: CASSSGTNYGYTF.

The rearrangement joins TRBV7-9 to TRBJ1-2, with D tentatively TRBD1 (5 bases). Trimming pared 0 bases from V and 6 bases from J, leaving 11 bases between. CDR3 length: 14 residues. Germline CDR1 SEHNR, CDR2 FQNEAQ (reference sequence). The CDR3 nucleotides are TGTGCCAGCAGCTTAGCTTCGGGGGAGGATGGCTACACCTTC. The encoded protein is CASSLASGEDGYTF.

This clonotype occurred many times. The V call is TRBV14, the J call TRBJ2-7; D is possibly TRBD1 or TRBD2 (6 bases each). Trimming left V 2 bases short and J 0 bases short, with 11 bases between. Germline V gene sequence: CDR1 SGHDN, CDR2 FVKESK. The CDR3 totals 15 residues. This CDR3 reads CASSQPGAHSYEQYF. The CDR3 DNA sequence: TGTGCCAGCAGCCAACCGGGGGCCCACTCCTACGAGCAGTACTTC. Full variable domain (rest looked up from reference TRBV14 and TRBJ2-7): EAGVTQFPSHSVIEKGQTVTLRCDPISGHDNLYWYRRVMGKEIKFLLHFVKESKQDESGMPNNRFLAERTGGTYSTLKVQPAELEDSGVYFCASSQPGAHSYEQYFGPGTRLTVT.